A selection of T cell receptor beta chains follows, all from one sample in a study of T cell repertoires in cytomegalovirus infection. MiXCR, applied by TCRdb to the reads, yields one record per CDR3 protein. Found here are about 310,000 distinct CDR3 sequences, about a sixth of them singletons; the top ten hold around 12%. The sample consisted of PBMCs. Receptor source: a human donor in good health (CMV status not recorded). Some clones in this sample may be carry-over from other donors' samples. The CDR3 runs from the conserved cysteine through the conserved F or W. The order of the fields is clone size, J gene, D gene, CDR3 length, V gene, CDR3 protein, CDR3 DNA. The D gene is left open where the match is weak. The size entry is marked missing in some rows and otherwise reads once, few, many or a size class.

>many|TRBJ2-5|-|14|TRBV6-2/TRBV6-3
CASSYIPKTETQYF
TGTGCCAGCAGTTACATCCCCAAGACAGAGACCCAGTACTTC
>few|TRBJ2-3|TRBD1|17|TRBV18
CASSLFAGTGASDTQYF
TGTGCCAGCTCACTTTTCGCCGGGACAGGGGCCTCAGATACGCAGTATTTT
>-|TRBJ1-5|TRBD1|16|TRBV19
CASSFRTGTANQPQHF
TGTGCCAGTAGTTTCCGGACAGGGACGGCCAATCAGCCCCAGCATTTT
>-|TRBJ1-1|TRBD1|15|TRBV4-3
CASSPDRGLNTEAFF
TGCGCCAGCAGCCCGGACAGGGGATTGAACACTGAAGCTTTCTTT
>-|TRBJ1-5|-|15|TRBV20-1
CSASKGGPTNQPQHF
TGCAGTGCTAGTAAGGGGGGGCCGACCAATCAGCCCCAGCATTTT
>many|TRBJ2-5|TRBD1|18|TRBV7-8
CASSVPGQSNAWGETQYF
TGTGCCAGCAGCGTTCCGGGACAGAGTAACGCGTGGGGCGAGACCCAGTACTTC
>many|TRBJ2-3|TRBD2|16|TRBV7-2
CASSLASGGNTDTQYF
TGTGCCAGCAGCTTAGCGAGCGGGGGGAACACAGATACGCAGTATTTT
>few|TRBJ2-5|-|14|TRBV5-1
CASSEAGGRKTQYF
TGCGCCAGCAGCGAAGCCGGGGGGCGAAAGACCCAGTACTTC
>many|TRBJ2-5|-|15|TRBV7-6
CASSLYRGRMETQYF
TGTGCCAGCAGCTTATATCGCGGGCGTATGGAGACCCAGTACTTC
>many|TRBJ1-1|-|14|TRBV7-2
CASSAGRPNTEAFF
TGTGCCAGCAGCGCCGGACGCCCGAACACTGAAGCTTTCTTT
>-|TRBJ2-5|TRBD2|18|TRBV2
CASSDNRASGGFGETQYF
TGTGCCAGCAGTGATAATCGAGCTAGCGGGGGGTTCGGAGAGACCCAGTACTTC
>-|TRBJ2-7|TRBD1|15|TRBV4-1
CASSQGLTGVGEQYF
TGCGCCAGCAGCCAAGGTTTGACAGGGGTTGGCGAGCAGTACTTC
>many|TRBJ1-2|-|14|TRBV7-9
CASSLSIGTYGYTF
TGTGCCAGCAGCTTAAGTATCGGGACCTATGGCTACACCTTC
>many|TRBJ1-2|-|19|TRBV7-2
CASSLDPFDHSSMRYGYTF
TGTGCCAGCAGCTTAGATCCGTTTGACCACAGTTCAATGCGGTATGGCTACACCTTC
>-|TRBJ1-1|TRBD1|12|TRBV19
CASSIHRGEAFF
TGTGCCAGTAGTATACACAGGGGAGAAGCTTTCTTT
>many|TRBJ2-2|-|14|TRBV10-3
CAISDQANTGELFF
TGTGCCATCAGTGACCAAGCGAACACCGGGGAGCTGTTTTTT
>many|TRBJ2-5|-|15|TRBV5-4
CASSVLRGGGETQYF
TGTGCCAGCAGCGTACTACGGGGAGGCGGAGAGACCCAGTACTTC
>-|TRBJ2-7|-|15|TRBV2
CASSDQRQSSYEQYF
TGTGCCAGCAGTGACCAAAGACAGAGCTCCTACGAGCAGTACTTC
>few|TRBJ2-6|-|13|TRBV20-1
CSARDEGANVLTF
TGCAGTGCTAGAGATGAGGGCGCCAACGTCCTGACTTTC
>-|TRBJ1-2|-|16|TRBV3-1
CASSQDTGRSNYGYTF
TGTGCCAGCAGCCAAGATACGGGTAGAAGTAACTATGGCTACACCTTC
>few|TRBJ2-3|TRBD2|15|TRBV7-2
CASSDSGRSTDTQYF
TGTGCCAGCAGCGATAGCGGGCGGAGCACAGATACGCAGTATTTT
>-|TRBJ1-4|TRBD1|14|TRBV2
CASRTQGFGEKLFF
TGTGCCAGCAGGACACAGGGGTTTGGTGAAAAACTGTTTTTT
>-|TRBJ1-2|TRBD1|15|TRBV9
CASSASSTGRNGYTF
TGTGCCAGCAGCGCCAGCTCGACAGGGAGAAATGGCTACACCTTC
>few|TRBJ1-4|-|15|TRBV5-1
CASSNTPTGSEKLFF
TGCGCCAGCAGCAATACCCCCACAGGATCGGAAAAACTGTTTTTT
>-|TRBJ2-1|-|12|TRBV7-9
CASSWALGRQFF
TGTGCCAGCAGCTGGGCACTCGGTAGGCAGTTCTTC
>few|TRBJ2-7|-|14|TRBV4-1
CASSPTHMDYEQYF
TGCGCCAGCAGCCCAACCCACATGGACTACGAGCAGTACTTC
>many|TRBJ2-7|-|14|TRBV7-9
CASTQETTFYEQYF
TGTGCCAGCACCCAAGAGACTACTTTCTACGAGCAGTACTTC
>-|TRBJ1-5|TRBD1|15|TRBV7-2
CASSVGQGFRQPQHF
TGTGCCAGCAGCGTGGGACAGGGATTTCGTCAGCCCCAGCATTTT
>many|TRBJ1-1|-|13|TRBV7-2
CASSFGANTEAFF
TGTGCCAGCAGCTTTGGTGCGAACACTGAAGCTTTCTTT
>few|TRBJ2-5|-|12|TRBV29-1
CSASAPLETQYF
TGCAGCGCCTCGGCCCCTTTGGAGACCCAGTACTTC
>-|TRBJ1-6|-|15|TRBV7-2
CASSRSWGIDSPLHF
TGTGCCAGCAGCCGAAGCTGGGGGATCGATTCACCCCTCCACTTT
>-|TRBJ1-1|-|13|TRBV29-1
CSVERHLNTEAFF
TGCAGCGTTGAGAGGCATCTGAACACTGAAGCTTTCTTT
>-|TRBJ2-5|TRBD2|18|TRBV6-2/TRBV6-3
CASKDGGRLAAHQETQYF
TGTGCCAGCAAGGATGGGGGACGACTAGCGGCGCACCAAGAGACCCAGTACTTC
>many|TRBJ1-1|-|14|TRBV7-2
CASSLGPMNTEAFF
TGTGCCAGCAGCTTGGGACCGATGAACACTGAAGCTTTCTTT
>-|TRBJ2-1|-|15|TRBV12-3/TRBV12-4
CASSLAGGDYNEQFF
TGTGCCAGCAGTTTAGCGGGGGGTGACTACAATGAGCAGTTCTTC
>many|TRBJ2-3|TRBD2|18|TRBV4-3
CASSHIAGGRSSTDTQYF
TGCGCCAGCAGCCACATAGCGGGGGGCCGTTCTAGCACAGATACGCAGTATTTT
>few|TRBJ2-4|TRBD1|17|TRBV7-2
CASSSRTGGLSKNIQYF
TGTGCCAGCAGCTCCCGGACAGGGGGCTTGTCCAAAAACATTCAGTACTTC
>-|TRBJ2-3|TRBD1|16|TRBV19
CASQQGIGQGPDTQYF
TGTGCCAGCCAACAGGGGATCGGACAGGGTCCAGATACGCAGTATTTT
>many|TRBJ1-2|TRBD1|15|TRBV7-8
CASSPDGQGGYGYTF
TGTGCCAGCAGCCCGGATGGACAGGGAGGCTATGGCTACACCTTC
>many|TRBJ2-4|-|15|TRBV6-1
CASSRGLMEGNIQYF
TGTGCCAGCAGCCGAGGACTGATGGAGGGAAACATTCAGTACTTC
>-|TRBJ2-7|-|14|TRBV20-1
CSADGGASSYEQYF
TGCAGTGCCGATGGAGGGGCGAGCTCCTACGAGCAGTACTTC
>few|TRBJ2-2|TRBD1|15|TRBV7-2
CASSSRQGGTGELFF
TGTGCCAGCAGCTCAAGACAGGGCGGGACCGGGGAGCTGTTTTTT
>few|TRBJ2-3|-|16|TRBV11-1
CASSSYRGQSTDTQYF
TGTGCCAGCAGCTCCTACCGCGGGCAAAGCACAGATACGCAGTATTTT
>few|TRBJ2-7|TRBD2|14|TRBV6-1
CASSSREGTYEQYF
TGTGCCAGCAGTAGCAGGGAGGGCACCTACGAGCAGTACTTC